The rows below give T cell receptor beta chains drawn from one sample of a study of blood T cell repertoires in COVID-19. The method was immunoSEQ multiplex PCR; TCRdb's version includes in-frame clones alone and lacks a portion of them. The repertoire consists of hundreds of thousands of clones, with around nine tenths occurring once and the leading ten covering approximately 1.8%. The specimen was peripheral blood. Receptors originate from a woman in her twenties or thirties with COVID-19, enrolled during active disease. Each CDR3 is given with its conserved first and last residue. The D gene is left open where the match is weak. A clone size is listed for some rows: how often the clone was seen (once, few, many), or a class if it is expanded.

cdr3_aa,cdr3_nt,d_call,clone_size,cdr3_length,j_call,v_call
CASSPGLAGTYEQYF,TGTGCCAGCAGCCCGGGACTAGCGGGGACCTACGAGCAGTACTTC,TRBD2,few,15,TRBJ2-7,TRBV2
CASSPRSGSYGYTF,TGCGCCAGCAGCCCCAGAAGTGGGAGCTATGGCTACACCTTC,-,once,14,TRBJ1-2,TRBV4-1
CASSFPTLGDSTGSYGYTF,TGTGCCAGCAGCTTCCCTACCCTTGGGGACAGCACTGGGAGCTATGGCTACACCTTC,TRBD1,-,19,TRBJ1-2,TRBV7-9
CASSLAGAKNTGELFF,TGTGCCAGCAGCTTGGCGGGGGCCAAGAACACCGGGGAGCTGTTTTTT,-,once,16,TRBJ2-2,TRBV7-9
CASSLKRGGYNEQFF,TGCGCCAGCAGCCTAAAGCGGGGGGGCTACAATGAGCAGTTCTTC,TRBD2,-,15,TRBJ2-1,TRBV4-1
CASSPIGGGNEKLFF,TGTGCCAGCAGCCCCATAGGGGGCGGTAATGAAAAACTGTTTTTT,TRBD1,-,15,TRBJ1-4,TRBV7-2
CASSDLTGANEKLFF,TGCGCCAGCAGTGATCTTACAGGGGCTAATGAAAAACTGTTTTTT,TRBD1,-,15,TRBJ1-4,TRBV10-1
CASSYLPGGVNEQFF,TGTGCCAGCAGTTACCTCCCGGGGGGGGTCAATGAGCAGTTCTTC,TRBD2,-,15,TRBJ2-1,TRBV6-5
CASSIGTGTGNTIYF,TGTGCCAGCAGCATTGGGACAGGGACTGGAAACACCATATATTTT,TRBD1,-,15,TRBJ1-3,TRBV11-2
CASSRYSNQPQHF,TGTGCCAGCAGCCGCTATAGCAATCAGCCCCAGCATTTT,-,-,13,TRBJ1-5,TRBV12-3/TRBV12-4
CASSEGEGVDYGYTF,TGTGCCAGCAGTGAGGGTGAGGGTGTCGACTATGGCTACACCTTC,-,-,15,TRBJ1-2,TRBV2
CASSRGHEANVLTF,TGTGCCAGCAGCCGAGGACATGAAGCCAACGTCCTGACTTTC,-,-,14,TRBJ2-6,TRBV3-1/TRBV3-2
CASRGGGTSNQPQHF,TGTGCCAGCCGGGGAGGGGGTACGAGCAATCAGCCCCAGCATTTT,-,-,15,TRBJ1-5,TRBV7-2
CASSSGVRGANVLTF,TGTGCCAGCAGCTCAGGGGTGCGGGGGGCCAACGTCCTGACTTTC,-,-,15,TRBJ2-6,TRBV7-2
CASISPQLVSTEAFF,TGTGCCAGCATCTCCCCCCAACTGGTATCCACTGAAGCTTTCTTT,-,-,15,TRBJ1-1,TRBV28
CASSYSSRGYTEAFF,TGTGCCAGCAGTTACTCGTCCAGGGGGTATACTGAAGCTTTCTTT,TRBD1,-,15,TRBJ1-1,TRBV6-5
CASSLTRMNGELFF,TGTGCCAGCAGCCTGACTAGAATGAACGGGGAGCTGTTTTTT,-,-,14,TRBJ2-2,TRBV2
CASRETGGRTDTQYF,TGTGCCAGCAGAGAGACAGGGGGTAGAACAGATACGCAGTATTTT,TRBD1,-,15,TRBJ2-3,TRBV6-5
CASSPLRTGLGAFF,TGTGCCAGCAGTCCCCTCCGGACAGGCTTGGGAGCTTTCTTT,TRBD1,-,14,TRBJ1-1,TRBV2
CAWSHFYGYTF,TGTGCCTGGAGTCACTTCTATGGCTACACCTTC,-,-,11,TRBJ1-2,TRBV30
CASSAGTGGEKLFF,TGTGCCAGCAGCGCCGGGACAGGGGGTGAAAAACTGTTTTTT,TRBD1,-,14,TRBJ1-4,TRBV6-5
CASSPDRNSNQPQHF,TGTGCCAGCAGTCCAGACAGGAATAGCAATCAGCCCCAGCATTTT,-,-,15,TRBJ1-5,TRBV2
CASTPLVAGDTDTQYF,TGCGCCAGCACCCCGCTAGTAGCGGGGGACACAGATACGCAGTATTTT,TRBD2,-,16,TRBJ2-3,TRBV5-1
CASISRNHGRGVYNEQFF,TGTGCCAGCATCTCAAGGAATCATGGGCGGGGGGTTTACAATGAGCAGTTCTTC,TRBD2,-,18,TRBJ2-1,TRBV3-1/TRBV3-2
CASSLGTGGLSSNQPQHF,TGTGCCAGCAGCTTGGGGACAGGGGGCCTTAGTAGCAATCAGCCCCAGCATTTT,TRBD1,once,18,TRBJ1-5,TRBV5-8
CASSTETPIYGYTF,TGTGCCAGCAGCACAGAGACACCGATCTATGGCTACACCTTC,-,-,14,TRBJ1-2,TRBV7-9
CASSLLGQGLGYGYTF,TGTGCCAGCAGCCTCTTGGGACAGGGCTTGGGCTATGGCTACACCTTC,TRBD1,-,16,TRBJ1-2,TRBV3-1/TRBV3-2
CASSQDNGGTSYEQYF,TGTGCCAGCAGCCAAGATAACGGGGGGACCTCCTACGAGCAGTACTTC,TRBD2,-,16,TRBJ2-7,TRBV3-1/TRBV3-2
CASSQEARQGSRGYTF,TGTGCCAGCAGCCAAGAGGCGAGACAGGGGAGTCGTGGCTACACCTTC,TRBD1,-,16,TRBJ1-2,TRBV3-1/TRBV3-2
CASSPLGLSYNSPLHF,TGTGCCAGTAGTCCACTGGGCCTCTCCTATAATTCACCCCTCCACTTT,-,-,16,TRBJ1-6,TRBV19
CASSPGGRGQSTEAFF,TGTGCCAGCAGCCCAGGGGGCAGGGGGCAAAGCACTGAAGCTTTCTTT,TRBD1,few,16,TRBJ1-1,TRBV7-9
CASSRQGNTEAFF,TGTGCCAGCAGCCGACAGGGAAACACTGAAGCTTTCTTT,TRBD1,-,13,TRBJ1-1,TRBV5-5
CASSLWTSTDTQYF,TGCGCCAGCAGCTTGTGGACATCCACAGATACGCAGTATTTT,-,-,14,TRBJ2-3,TRBV5-1
CASSFGQDTNTGELFF,TGTGCCAGCAGCTTCGGACAGGACACGAACACCGGGGAGCTGTTTTTT,TRBD1,-,16,TRBJ2-2,TRBV7-7
CASSQDPGSGRAFF,TGCGCCAGCAGCCAAGATCCGGGGTCAGGTCGGGCTTTCTTT,-,once,14,TRBJ1-1,TRBV4-3
CSASPRLAGGRELFF,TGCAGTGCTAGTCCCAGACTAGCGGGGGGCAGGGAGCTGTTTTTT,TRBD2,-,15,TRBJ2-2,TRBV20-1